This T cell receptor beta chain was sequenced in a study of control samples from healthy donors and cancer patients. The germline V gene has CDR1 MGHRA and CDR2 YSYEKL. This CDR3 region has 15 residues. V trimming: 1 base; J trimming: 3 bases; junction bases outside the gene matches: 4. Profiled with immunoSEQ multiplex PCR; TCRdb holds only in-frame clones, not every one. The sample holds 70,000 or so clones; about 80% are singletons and the top ten take 2.9%. Sequencing was done on a sample of PBMCs. This TCR derives from a woman between 50 and 59 years old with lung cancer. This chain connects TRBV4-1 to TRBJ1-1; TRBD1 matches at 8 bases. CDR3 sequence reads: CASSQGDRLDTEAFF. CDR3 in DNA: TGCGCCAGCAGCCAAGGGGACAGGCTTGACACTGAAGCTTTCTTT.